Listed below are T cell receptor beta chains from one sample, sequenced in a study of beta chain features in type 1 diabetes. Clones were sequenced by immunoSEQ multiplex PCR, and TCRdb holds only the in-frame ones, with some missing. This sample has around 690,000 clones, with 9.5% to 15% found just once. Sequences were obtained from naive CD4+ T cells from blood. Receptor source: a young man with type 1 diabetes. The CDR3 runs from the conserved cysteine through the conserved F or W. Each record gives: V gene, clone size, J gene, D gene, CDR3 protein, CDR3 DNA. D genes are given only for firm matches. Clone size appears in some rows only: once, few, many, or a class for an expanded clone.

V: TRBV9; size: few; J: TRBJ2-2; D: .; CDR3: CASSVVARANTGELFF; DNA: TGTGCCAGCAGCGTAGTGGCGCGGGCGAACACCGGGGAGCTGTTTTTT
V: TRBV29-1; size: few; J: TRBJ2-3; D: .; CDR3: CSVEGQGGADTQYF; DNA: TGCAGCGTTGAAGGGCAGGGAGGTGCAGATACGCAGTATTTT
V: TRBV7-7; size: few; J: TRBJ2-2; D: TRBD1; CDR3: CASSLTGAVPGELFF; DNA: TGTGCCAGCAGCCTTACAGGGGCCGTCCCCGGGGAGCTGTTTTTT
V: TRBV7-2; size: .; J: TRBJ1-3; D: TRBD1; CDR3: CASTPGQGAGNTIYF; DNA: TGTGCCAGCACCCCGGGACAGGGGGCTGGAAACACCATATATTTT
V: TRBV5-5; size: .; J: TRBJ1-1; D: .; CDR3: CASSLNTEAFF; DNA: TGTGCCAGCAGCCTGAACACTGAAGCTTTCTTT
V: TRBV29-1; size: few; J: TRBJ1-1; D: .; CDR3: CSASGNTEAFF; DNA: TGCAGCGCCTCAGGGAACACTGAAGCTTTCTTT
V: TRBV2; size: few; J: TRBJ1-2; D: TRBD1; CDR3: CASRGTGLGNYGYTF; DNA: TGTGCCAGCAGAGGGACAGGGCTCGGTAACTATGGCTACACCTTC
V: TRBV9; size: .; J: TRBJ1-3; D: .; CDR3: CASARRTDTGNTIYF; DNA: TGTGCCAGCGCACGACGAACCGATACTGGAAACACCATATATTTT
V: TRBV18; size: .; J: TRBJ2-1; D: .; CDR3: CASSPRQGPLEVF; DNA: TGTGCCAGCTCACCACGCCAGGGGCCCCTGGAGGTCTTC
V: TRBV5-6; size: few; J: TRBJ2-3; D: TRBD2; CDR3: CASSFTSGARAKDTQYF; DNA: TGTGCCAGCAGCTTCACTAGCGGGGCTAGGGCAAAAGATACGCAGTATTTT
V: TRBV7-9; size: .; J: TRBJ1-2; D: .; CDR3: CASSSQGNDYGYTF; DNA: TGTGCCAGCAGCTCCCAGGGTAATGACTATGGCTACACCTTC
V: TRBV27; size: few; J: TRBJ1-6; D: .; CDR3: CASSLEGDNSPLHF; DNA: TGTGCCAGCAGTTTAGAGGGGGATAATTCACCCCTCCACTTT
V: TRBV5-1; size: few; J: TRBJ1-1; D: TRBD1; CDR3: CASRVTGTANTEAFF; DNA: TGCGCCAGCAGAGTAACCGGGACAGCGAACACTGAAGCTTTCTTT
V: TRBV29-1; size: few; J: TRBJ2-7; D: .; CDR3: CSVGVGQTIAYEQYF; DNA: TGCAGCGTTGGGGTAGGACAGACAATTGCCTACGAGCAGTACTTC
V: TRBV19; size: few; J: TRBJ1-1; D: .; CDR3: CASSTSGRPQGTEAFF; DNA: TGTGCCAGTAGTACTTCGGGACGTCCCCAGGGGACTGAAGCTTTCTTT
V: TRBV28; size: .; J: TRBJ1-5; D: TRBD1; CDR3: CASSYGTVPYSNQPQHF; DNA: TGTGCCAGCAGCTATGGGACAGTCCCTTATAGCAATCAGCCCCAGCATTTT
V: TRBV2; size: few; J: TRBJ2-7; D: .; CDR3: CASRKDSFYEQYF; DNA: TGTGCCAGCAGAAAGGACAGTTTCTACGAGCAGTACTTC
V: TRBV4-3; size: .; J: TRBJ1-5; D: .; CDR3: CASSQDSNQPQHF; DNA: TGCGCCAGCAGCCAAGATTCGAACCAGCCCCAGCATTTT
V: TRBV21-1; size: few; J: TRBJ2-7; D: .; CDR3: CASSPGGLAGSSYEQYF; DNA: TGTGCCAGCAGCCCAGGGGGACTAGCGGGGAGCTCCTACGAGCAGTACTTC
V: TRBV5-1; size: .; J: TRBJ2-3; D: TRBD2; CDR3: CASSLASGYTDTQYF; DNA: TGCGCCAGCAGCTTGGCTAGCGGGTACACAGATACGCAGTATTTT
V: TRBV6-6; size: .; J: TRBJ2-7; D: TRBD1; CDR3: CASSRSQGIQYEQYF; DNA: TGTGCCAGCAGCCGCTCACAGGGGATACAGTACGAGCAGTACTTC
V: TRBV7-7; size: few; J: TRBJ1-6; D: .; CDR3: CASSLWRWDPYNSPLHF; DNA: TGTGCTAGCAGCTTGTGGCGGTGGGACCCGTATAATTCACCCCTCCACTTT
V: TRBV5-1; size: .; J: TRBJ2-7; D: .; CDR3: CASSLGGSEQYF; DNA: TGCGCCAGCAGCTTGGGGGGATCAGAGCAGTACTTC
V: TRBV9; size: few; J: TRBJ1-5; D: .; CDR3: CASSPRESNQPQHF; DNA: TGTGCCAGCAGCCCTCGGGAGAGCAATCAGCCCCAGCATTTT
V: TRBV5-4; size: few; J: TRBJ2-5; D: .; CDR3: CASSLGGGFNF; DNA: TGTGCCAGCAGCTTGGGGGGAGGATTCAACTTC
V: TRBV27; size: .; J: TRBJ1-4; D: TRBD1; CDR3: CASSSDRGEKLFF; DNA: TGTGCCAGCAGTTCGGACAGGGGTGAAAAACTGTTTTTT
V: TRBV2; size: few; J: TRBJ2-3; D: TRBD1; CDR3: CASSLTRQGKEDTQYF; DNA: TGTGCCAGCAGTTTAACCAGACAGGGAAAGGAAGATACGCAGTATTTT
V: TRBV19; size: few; J: TRBJ2-4; D: .; CDR3: CASSMVESIQYF; DNA: TGTGCCAGTAGTATGGTCGAGTCAATTCAGTACTTC
V: TRBV7-9; size: .; J: TRBJ2-1; D: .; CDR3: CASSLSQYNEQFF; DNA: TGTGCCAGCAGCTTATCACAGTACAATGAGCAGTTCTTC
V: TRBV4-2; size: .; J: TRBJ2-7; D: .; CDR3: CASSPNPEGRDSYEQYF; DNA: TGTGCCAGCAGCCCGAATCCGGAGGGCAGGGACTCTTACGAGCAGTACTTC
V: TRBV14; size: few; J: TRBJ2-2; D: .; CDR3: CASSRRVTGELFF; DNA: TGTGCCAGCAGCCGTAGGGTCACCGGGGAGCTGTTTTTT
V: TRBV6-1; size: few; J: TRBJ2-2; D: TRBD1; CDR3: CASSFSTGHTGELFF; DNA: TGTGCCAGCAGTTTTTCGACAGGGCACACCGGGGAGCTGTTTTTT
V: TRBV18; size: few; J: TRBJ2-5; D: .; CDR3: CASSPRTEQETQYF; DNA: TGTGCCAGCTCACCACGTACAGAACAAGAGACCCAGTACTTC
V: TRBV6-5; size: few; J: TRBJ2-5; D: TRBD1; CDR3: CASSYSTGWGQTQYF; DNA: TGTGCCAGCAGTTATTCGACAGGGTGGGGACAGACCCAGTACTTC
V: TRBV2; size: .; J: TRBJ2-7; D: .; CDR3: CASSEGVYEQYF; DNA: TGTGCCAGCAGTGAAGGAGTCTACGAGCAGTACTTC
V: TRBV28; size: .; J: TRBJ2-5; D: .; CDR3: CASSFAGRETQYF; DNA: TGTGCCAGCAGTTTCGCAGGGCGCGAGACCCAGTACTTC
V: TRBV29-1; size: .; J: TRBJ1-1; D: .; CDR3: CSVVQQGKGTEAFF; DNA: TGCAGCGTTGTACAACAGGGAAAAGGGACTGAAGCTTTCTTT
V: TRBV6-5; size: .; J: TRBJ2-5; D: TRBD1; CDR3: CASSRTGFQETQYF; DNA: TGTGCCAGCAGCCGGACAGGGTTCCAAGAGACCCAGTACTTC